These 20 T cell receptor beta chains share one sample of origin, sequenced in a study of T cell responses to AZD1222 COVID-19 vaccine. Data came from immunoSEQ multiplex PCR; TCRdb stores just in-frame clones and leaves some out. The sample has more than 85,000 clones; approximately 90% are singletons. The sample was peripheral blood, taken 28 days after the second AZD1222 dose. Receptor source: an adult who received the AZD1222 COVID-19 vaccine.

J is TRBJ2-5 and V is TRBV4-1, with D hard to call. CDR1 and CDR2 from the germline V gene are MGHRA and YSYEKL. The V end lost 0 bases, the J end lost 5 bases, and 4 bases lay between the germline ends. The length of the CDR3 is 12 residues. This CDR3 reads CASSQDRETQYF. DNA of the CDR3: TGCGCCAGCAGCCAAGATCGGGAGACCCAGTACTTC.

The chain joins TRBV7-9 to TRBJ2-3; no reliable D call. This CDR3 comprises 15 residues. Germline values: CDR1 SEHNR, CDR2 FQNEAQ (reference sequence). The V gene lost 7 bases and the J gene lost 2 bases, with 16 bases spanning the gap. CDR3 residues: CASTGAIWSTDTQYF. CDR3 sequence (DNA): TGTGCCAGCACCGGCGCTATTTGGTCCACAGATACGCAGTATTTT.

This clone was seen only once. CDR3 sequence: CASSYGTDPRVMNTEAFF. The CDR3 nucleotides are TGCGCCAGCAGCTACGGGACAGATCCCAGGGTGATGAACACTGAAGCTTTCTTT. V and J are TRBV5-1 and TRBJ1-1, with 7 positions matching TRBD1. V gave up 3 bases and J gave up 0 bases; unmatched junction bases: 14. Germline loops: CDR1 SGHRS, CDR2 YFSETQ. This CDR3 contains 18 residues.

As regards this clone: The same CDR3 is also encoded by other DNA sequences in this sample. The CDR3 sequence: CASSVGQGAYGYTF. Here the CDR3 DNA reads TGTGCCAGTAGTGTCGGACAGGGCGCCTATGGCTACACCTTC. The J gene is TRBJ1-2, the V gene TRBV19; 8 bases map to TRBD1. V lost 5 bases, J lost 4 bases, and 6 bases stayed unmatched. Per the germline V gene, CDR1 is LNHDA and CDR2 is SQIVND (reference sequence). The CDR3 is 14 residues long.

The CDR3 loop is CASSLAEHAGGREQYF. The CDR3 nucleotides read TGCGCCAGCAGCTTGGCCGAACACGCAGGGGGGAGGGAGCAGTACTTC. This chain links TRBV5-1 with TRBJ2-7, with D perhaps TRBD1 (7 bases). There are 16 residues in the CDR3. With 0 bases removed from V and 7 bases from J, the gap between germline ends came to 20 bases. CDR1 SGHRS and CDR2 YFSETQ come from the germline V gene.

The chain combines TRBV29-1 with TRBJ1-2, with TRBD1 identical over 9 bases. Germline-derived CDR1 and CDR2 are SQVTM and ANQGSEA. CDR3 length: 17 amino acids. With V trimmed by 7 bases and J by 0 bases, 15 bases remained unmatched. The CDR3 is CSALGGGQGSTNYGYTF. CDR3 in DNA: TGCAGCGCTCTAGGCGGGGGACAGGGATCCACTAACTATGGCTACACCTTC.

The J gene is TRBJ2-5, the V gene TRBV7-9; perhaps TRBD1 as D (6 bases). The CDR3 has 15 residues. V lost 4 bases and J lost 1, with 13 bases in between. Germline V gene lookup returns CDR1 SEHNR and CDR2 FQNEAQ (reference sequence). CDR3 in amino acids: CASSYGTRTQETQYF. The CDR3 DNA reads as TGTGCCAGCAGCTATGGGACACGGACCCAAGAGACCCAGTACTTC.

This chain connects TRBV6-5 to TRBJ2-7; TRBD1 matches 12 bases. The CDR3 loop spans 16 amino acids. Germline lookup yields CDR1 MNHEY and CDR2 SVGAGI. With V trimmed by 0 bases and J by 3 bases, 3 bases remained unmatched. CDR3 residues: CASSYSGTGGFYEQYF. CDR3 in DNA: TGTGCCAGCAGTTACTCCGGGACAGGGGGCTTCTACGAGCAGTACTTC.

The V and J genes are TRBV28 and TRBJ2-7, with TRBD2 matching over 10 bases. Trimming cost V 7 bases and J 0 bases; bases outside gene matches: 3. Germline V gene lookup returns CDR1 MDHEN and CDR2 SYDVKM. CDR3 length equals 14 residues. CDR3 DNA: TGTGCCAGCATTCCTAGCGGGAGCTCCTACGAGCAGTACTTC. Translated, it gives CASIPSGSSYEQYF. Full variable domain (missing parts from reference TRBV28 and TRBJ2-7): DVKVTQSSRYLVKRTGEKVFLECVQDMDHENMFWYRQDPGLGLRLIYFSYDVKMKEKGDIPEGYSVSREKKERFSLILESASTNQTSMYLCASIPSGSSYEQYFGPGTRLTVT.

This rearrangement joins TRBV27 to TRBJ1-5, with D possibly being TRBD1 (5 bases). From germline, CDR1 is MNHEY and CDR2 SMNVEV (reference sequence). CDR3 length: 17 residues. V was shortened by 5 bases and J by 2 bases, with 19 bases between the two germline ends. CDR3 nucleotides: TGTGCCAGCAGTCTGGAGGGTGGTAGGGGAGGCAATCAGCCCCAGCATTTT. Translating it yields CASSLEGGRGGNQPQHF.

The CDR3 region is CASSLLEWVSYNEQFF. The CDR3 nucleotides are TGTGCCAGCAGCTTACTAGAGTGGGTCTCCTACAATGAGCAGTTCTTC. V and J are TRBV7-2 and TRBJ2-1, with no clear D. Looked up from germline, CDR1 is SGHTA and CDR2 is FQGNSA. V lost 2 bases, J lost 0 bases, and 11 bases lay in between. The CDR3 extends over 16 amino acids.

The rearrangement links TRBV18 to TRBJ2-3; 11 positions agree with TRBD1. Germline CDR1 is KGHSH and CDR2 is LQKENI. This CDR3 is built from 16 residues. Unmatched junction bases numbered 3, after V lost 0 bases and J lost 4 bases. In DNA form, the CDR3 reads TGTGCCAGCTCACCACCCGGGACAGGGGGTTCAGATACGCAGTATTTT. The encoded protein is CASSPPGTGGSDTQYF.

The V call is TRBV10-3, the J call TRBJ1-5; D unresolved. The V gene's germline CDR1 is ENHRY and CDR2 SYGVKD. Trimming cost V 5 bases and J 6 bases, with 17 bases left between them. CDR3 length: 15 residues. In DNA form, the CDR3 reads TGTGCCATCAGTCCGACTGCTGGAGGTGGTCAGCCCCAGCATTTT. It specifies CAISPTAGGGQPQHF.

The rearrangement joins TRBV18 to TRBJ1-2; D is perhaps TRBD1 (5 bases). V lost 0 bases and J lost 0, with 11 bases in between. The CDR3 consists of 16 residues. CDR1 KGHSH and CDR2 LQKENI come from the germline V gene. The CDR3 DNA follows: TGTGCCAGCTCACCACCGATAGGGGTAGCTAACTATGGCTACACCTTC. Translated, it gives CASSPPIGVANYGYTF.

The rearrangement links TRBV18 to TRBJ2-3; tentative D call: TRBD1 (6 bases). The ends were cut back, 6 bases at V and 1 base at J, with 14 bases in the middle. This CDR3 is built from 15 residues. From germline, CDR1 is KGHSH and CDR2 LQKENI. The CDR3 spells CASSFREGGTDTQYF. The DNA of the CDR3 is TGTGCCAGCTCCTTCCGTGAGGGGGGCACAGATACGCAGTATTTT.

This clone came up once. This sequence joins TRBV10-3 and TRBJ2-7; 15 nucleotides align to TRBD2. CDR1 is ENHRY, CDR2 SYGVKD, per germline. CDR3 size: 16 residues. Germline trimming cut 0 bases from V and 4 bases from J; bases unmatched to any gene: 1. CDR3 protein: CAISESGTSGGYEQYF. CDR3 bases: TGTGCCATCAGTGAGTCCGGGACTAGCGGGGGGTACGAGCAGTACTTC.

In DNA, the CDR3 is TGTGCCATCAGTGAGCGGGACAGGGGGTTTTCACCCCTCCACTTT. This sequence encodes CAISERDRGFSPLHF. This chain connects TRBV10-3 to TRBJ1-6, with 11 nucleotides matching TRBD1. Germline CDR1 reads ENHRY; CDR2 reads SYGVKD. This CDR3 spans 15 amino acids. Trimming removed 2 bases from V and 9 bases from J; junction bases left unmatched: 3.

The genes are TRBV19 and TRBJ2-5; 7 nucleotides align to TRBD1. The CDR3 runs 14 residues. Trimming cost V 5 bases and J 5 bases; bases outside gene matches: 8. Germline V CDR1 and CDR2: LNHDA, SQIVND (reference sequence). Here the CDR3 DNA reads TGTGCCAGTAGTCCGTTGACAGGGACGGAGACCCAGTACTTC. This encodes CASSPLTGTETQYF.

This chain uses TRBV7-9 with TRBJ1-6, with D possibly matching TRBD1 (6 bases). The CDR3 has 14 amino acids. Trimming removed 5 bases from V and 6 bases from J, with 11 bases in between. Per the germline V gene, CDR1 is SEHNR and CDR2 is FQNEAQ (reference sequence). CDR3 sequence (DNA): TGTGCCAGCAGCGTAGGACAGACTAATTCACCCCTCCACTTT. This translates into CASSVGQTNSPLHF.

The V and J genes are TRBV4-2 and TRBJ2-7; D is unresolved. From germline, CDR1 is LGHNA and CDR2 YNFKEQ. The CDR3 sequence is 14 residues long. Trimming took 1 base from V and 7 from J, leaving 14 bases between them. Here the CDR3 reads CASSQGIELREQYF. The CDR3 DNA reads TGTGCCAGCAGCCAAGGAATAGAATTGAGGGAGCAGTACTTC.